Reported below is one T cell receptor beta chain. Its antigen is not known. The data belong to a study of T-cell memory formation after mild COVID-19. Overall study: Largely, the TCR clusters proved donor specific.

Each CDR3 protein is one row after TCRdb ran MiXCR on the 5' RACE reads. The top ten hold about an eighth of the sample, which has 190,000 or so distinct CDR3 sequences, around 27% seen once. General study results and limits: Some clones that responded were present in memory (sampled pre-infection), which suggests cross-reactive memory joined. Second-wave clones that peaked on day 37 lacked confirmed SARS-CoV-2 specificity.

Losses at the gene ends were 3 bases for V and 7 bases for J; bases not matched to a gene: 8. Germline V gene data show CDR1 as LNHNV and CDR2 as YYDKDF (reference sequence). This CDR3 comprises 15 residues. The specimen sequenced was PBMCs or a T cell subset sorted from them (not recorded which). The receptor was isolated from an adult woman who had mild COVID-19 (a few samples of this study predate the infection). Cell type and time point are not known. The V call is TRBV15, the J call TRBJ1-5, with TRBD1 matching 8 bases. CDR3 bases: TGTGCCACCAGCAGTAAAACAGGGGGTAAACAGCCCCAGCATTTT. It specifies CATSSKTGGKQPQHF.